This TCR beta chain is drawn from a study of T cell repertoires in ileal Crohn's disease. Whole-study findings and limits: Compared with CD4 T cells, sorted CD8 cells carried more expanded clones. Active smokers at surgery had more clonal expansions than non-smokers.

As for time point: neoterminal ileum biopsy at postoperative endoscopy, about 6 months after surgery. Around 0.45 micrograms of biopsy DNA per sample underwent TCRB immunosequencing. Data came from immunoSEQ multiplex PCR; TCRdb stores just in-frame clones and leaves some out. Of about 62,000 clones listed, about 89% were seen once; the top ten hold roughly 2%. In the case of this clone: Its antigen remains unidentified.

Material: ileal tissue. This TCR derives from an adult with Crohn's disease.

Written as DNA, the CDR3 is TGTGCCAGTAGTGGACAACCGGGACAGGGGGTATACAATGAGCAGTTCTTC. This translates into CASSGQPGQGVYNEQFF. J is TRBJ2-1 and V is TRBV19; 11 bases fit TRBD1. Germline V lookup: CDR1 LNHDA, CDR2 SQIVND (reference sequence). After removal of 5 bases from V and 4 bases from J, the junction contained 10 bases not matched to a gene. The CDR3 extends over 17 amino acids.